The rows below give T cell receptor beta chains drawn from one sample of a study of Graves' ophthalmopathy and Graves' hyperthyroidism. TCRdb re-analysed the multiplex PCR reads in MiXCR, keeping a single row per CDR3 protein. The sample holds a few hundred thousand distinct CDR3 sequences; approximately 21% are singletons and the top ten take 35% to 55%. Specimen: peripheral blood. The receptor source for this set is a woman between 45 and 65 years old with Graves' ophthalmopathy. CDR3s include the opening cysteine and the closing phenylalanine or tryptophan. The order of the fields is clone size, D gene, V gene, J gene, CDR3 protein, CDR3 DNA. D genes are given only for firm matches. Expanded clones get a size class; other rows say once, few or many, or leave the size out.

clone size: NA; D gene: TRBD1; V gene: TRBV4-2; J gene: TRBJ1-1; CDR3 protein: CASGPTGGGGTEAFF; CDR3 DNA: TGTGCCAGCGGACCGACAGGGGGCGGTGGCACTGAAGCTTTCTTT
clone size: NA; D gene: NA; V gene: TRBV6-1; J gene: TRBJ1-1; CDR3 protein: CASSASGRGNTEAFF; CDR3 DNA: TGTGCCAGCAGCGCGTCAGGGAGGGGGAACACTGAAGCTTTCTTT
clone size: NA; D gene: NA; V gene: TRBV2; J gene: TRBJ2-7; CDR3 protein: CASSGTRFSYEQYF; CDR3 DNA: TGTGCCAGCAGTGGGACACGCTTCTCCTACGAGCAGTACTTC
clone size: few; D gene: TRBD1; V gene: TRBV20-1; J gene: TRBJ2-2; CDR3 protein: CSARDRGGVGELFF; CDR3 DNA: TGCAGTGCTCGGGACAGGGGGGGAGTCGGGGAGCTGTTTTTT
clone size: many; D gene: TRBD1; V gene: TRBV27; J gene: TRBJ2-7; CDR3 protein: CASSPYRGYEQYF; CDR3 DNA: TGTGCCAGCAGTCCCTACAGGGGCTACGAGCAGTACTTC
clone size: many; D gene: TRBD1; V gene: TRBV20-1; J gene: TRBJ2-7; CDR3 protein: CSARDGGTGTLEQYF; CDR3 DNA: TGCAGTGCTAGAGATGGAGGGACAGGAACCCTTGAGCAGTACTTC
clone size: many; D gene: NA; V gene: TRBV7-9; J gene: TRBJ2-5; CDR3 protein: CASSSLSPRETQYF; CDR3 DNA: TGTGCCAGCAGCTCACTTAGCCCCCGGGAGACCCAGTACTTC
clone size: NA; D gene: NA; V gene: TRBV27; J gene: TRBJ2-7; CDR3 protein: CASSLAATYEQYF; CDR3 DNA: TGTGCCAGCAGTTTAGCGGCAACCTACGAGCAGTACTTC
clone size: NA; D gene: NA; V gene: TRBV5-1; J gene: TRBJ1-1; CDR3 protein: CASSLDGRPNTEAFF; CDR3 DNA: TGCGCCAGCAGCTTGGATGGGCGGCCGAACACTGAAGCTTTCTTT
clone size: many; D gene: TRBD1; V gene: TRBV5-5; J gene: TRBJ2-7; CDR3 protein: CASSIGTAYEQYF; CDR3 DNA: TGTGCCAGCAGCATCGGGACAGCCTACGAGCAGTACTTC
clone size: many; D gene: NA; V gene: TRBV12-3/TRBV12-4; J gene: TRBJ1-5; CDR3 protein: CASSPGVGVEGQPQHF; CDR3 DNA: TGTGCCAGCAGTCCCGGGGTAGGGGTGGAGGGTCAGCCCCAGCATTTT
clone size: many; D gene: NA; V gene: TRBV28; J gene: TRBJ2-5; CDR3 protein: CASSLQGQSEETQYF; CDR3 DNA: TGTGCCAGCAGTTTACAGGGCCAGTCCGAAGAGACCCAGTACTTC
clone size: NA; D gene: TRBD1; V gene: TRBV6-4; J gene: TRBJ1-2; CDR3 protein: CASSRPGQGPLGYGYTF; CDR3 DNA: TGTGCCAGCAGTCGACCGGGACAGGGGCCTTTAGGCTATGGCTACACCTTC
clone size: many; D gene: NA; V gene: TRBV6-1; J gene: TRBJ2-5; CDR3 protein: CASSESFRAETQYF; CDR3 DNA: TGTGCCAGCAGTGAATCCTTCAGGGCGGAGACCCAGTACTTC
clone size: many; D gene: NA; V gene: TRBV20-1; J gene: TRBJ2-5; CDR3 protein: CSALWRRGTQYF; CDR3 DNA: TGCAGTGCCCTGTGGCGTAGAGGGACCCAGTACTTC
clone size: many; D gene: TRBD2; V gene: TRBV6-2/TRBV6-3; J gene: TRBJ2-7; CDR3 protein: CASTAGVQVFF; CDR3 DNA: TGTGCCAGCACTGCGGGGGTCCAGGTGTTCTTC
clone size: NA; D gene: NA; V gene: TRBV12-3/TRBV12-4; J gene: TRBJ2-2; CDR3 protein: CASTPYGTGELFF; CDR3 DNA: TGTGCCAGCACCCCTTATGGAACCGGGGAGCTGTTTTTT
clone size: many; D gene: NA; V gene: TRBV30; J gene: TRBJ1-6; CDR3 protein: CAWTPRSSYNSPLHF; CDR3 DNA: TGTGCCTGGACTCCTCGAAGCTCCTATAATTCACCCCTCCACTTT
clone size: NA; D gene: TRBD1; V gene: TRBV18; J gene: TRBJ1-1; CDR3 protein: CASSPADRRNTEAFF; CDR3 DNA: TGTGCCAGCTCGCCCGCGGACAGGAGGAACACTGAAGCTTTCTTT
clone size: many; D gene: TRBD1; V gene: TRBV5-1; J gene: TRBJ2-7; CDR3 protein: CASSNPGQSSYEQYF; CDR3 DNA: TGCGCCAGCAGCAACCCGGGACAGAGCTCCTACGAGCAGTACTTC